This TCR beta chain stems from a study of cytomegalovirus exposure and HLA in healthy donors. This CDR3 has 15 amino acids. The germline CDR1 and CDR2 sequences are MNHEY and SMNVEV (reference sequence). V shed 5 bases and J shed 4 bases, with 15 bases lying between them. This PCR relied on a set of 60 Vbeta primers and 13 Jbeta primers. Original analysis: Later analysis identified some 80 million unique TCR beta chains, 9 million to 13 million shared. Clones were read by immunoSEQ multiplex PCR, and TCRdb kept only the in-frame ones, dropping some. Clone size and V and J calls were adopted from that table, with D and trimming inferred from the DNA. The sample consists of roughly 170,000 clones, more than 60% of them appearing once. Comments on this clone: Its antigen is unidentified.

General study results and limits: In vitro, three CMV-associated chains proved specific for CMV antigens. TCR beta chains numbering 150 to 200 were designated cytomegalovirus-associated.

This receptor was identified in a woman aged 30 to 39 in good health and CMV-seropositive. The V call is TRBV27, the J call TRBJ1-5; D is uncertain. The sequenced sample was PBMCs. The CDR3 DNA sequence: TGTGCCAGCAGTCCCGTAACAGCCATAAATCAGCCCCAGCATTTT. Translating gives CASSPVTAINQPQHF.